The sequence of this T cell receptor (beta chain) was determined in a study of T-cell memory formation after mild COVID-19. Points from the study as a whole: Shrinking CD4+ clones were chiefly CM and EM; CD8+ ones were chiefly EMRA. SARS-CoV-2 specificity of second-wave clones peaking day 37 was unconfirmed.

A remark on this clonotype: Its antigen is not identified.

From germline, CDR1 is MDHEN and CDR2 SYDVKM. The V end lost 7 bases, the J end lost 11 bases, and 15 bases lay between the germline ends. The CDR3 runs 13 residues. TCRdb analysed the 5' RACE reads with MiXCR anew, one entry per CDR3 protein. The top ten hold 3.5% to 4% of the sample, which has under 300,000 distinct CDR3 sequences, around 17% seen once. The TCR comes from a young man who had mild COVID-19 (a few samples of this study predate the infection). Cell type and time point are not known. The sequenced sample consisted of PBMCs or a T cell subset sorted from them (not recorded which). The chain links TRBV28 to TRBJ1-6; D is unresolved. This chain's CDR3 is CASTNFPGTPLHF. The CDR3 DNA reads as TGTGCCAGCACCAACTTCCCCGGGACACCCCTCCACTTT.